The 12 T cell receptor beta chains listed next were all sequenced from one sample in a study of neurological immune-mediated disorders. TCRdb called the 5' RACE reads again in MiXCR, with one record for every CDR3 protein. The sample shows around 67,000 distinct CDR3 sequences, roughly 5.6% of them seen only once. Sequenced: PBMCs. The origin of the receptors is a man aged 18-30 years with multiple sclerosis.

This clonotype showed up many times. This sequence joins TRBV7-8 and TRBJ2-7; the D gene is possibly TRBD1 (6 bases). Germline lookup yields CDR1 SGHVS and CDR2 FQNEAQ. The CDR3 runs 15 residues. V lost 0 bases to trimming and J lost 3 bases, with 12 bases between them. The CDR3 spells CASSLAGGGGYEQYF. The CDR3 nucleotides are TGTGCCAGCAGCTTAGCAGGGGGTGGAGGCTACGAGCAGTACTTC.

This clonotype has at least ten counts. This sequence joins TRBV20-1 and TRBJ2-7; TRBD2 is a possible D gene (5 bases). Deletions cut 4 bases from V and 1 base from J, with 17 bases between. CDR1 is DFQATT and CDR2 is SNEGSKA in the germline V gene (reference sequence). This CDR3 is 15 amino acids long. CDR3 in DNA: TGCAGTGCTATGGATCCTAGCCGCATGTCCTACGAGCAGTACTTC. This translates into CSAMDPSRMSYEQYF.

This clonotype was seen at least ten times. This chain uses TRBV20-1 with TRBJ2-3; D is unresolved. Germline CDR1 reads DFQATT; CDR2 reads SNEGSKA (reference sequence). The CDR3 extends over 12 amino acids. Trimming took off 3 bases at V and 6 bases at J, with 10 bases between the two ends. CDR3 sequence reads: CSASNLGDTQYF. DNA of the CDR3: TGCAGTGCTAGTAATCTAGGGGATACGCAGTATTTT.

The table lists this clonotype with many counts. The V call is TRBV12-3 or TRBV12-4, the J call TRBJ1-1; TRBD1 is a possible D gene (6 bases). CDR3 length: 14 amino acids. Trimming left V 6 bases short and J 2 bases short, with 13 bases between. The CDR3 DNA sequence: TGTGCCAGCAGCCCCGGGACATACAACACTGAAGCTTTCTTT. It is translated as CASSPGTYNTEAFF.

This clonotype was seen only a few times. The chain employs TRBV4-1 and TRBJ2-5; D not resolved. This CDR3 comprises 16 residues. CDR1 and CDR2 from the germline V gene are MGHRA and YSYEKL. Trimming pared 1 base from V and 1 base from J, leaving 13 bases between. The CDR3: CASSQGRGRIQETQYF. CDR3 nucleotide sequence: TGCGCCAGCAGCCAAGGGAGAGGACGCATCCAAGAGACCCAGTACTTC.

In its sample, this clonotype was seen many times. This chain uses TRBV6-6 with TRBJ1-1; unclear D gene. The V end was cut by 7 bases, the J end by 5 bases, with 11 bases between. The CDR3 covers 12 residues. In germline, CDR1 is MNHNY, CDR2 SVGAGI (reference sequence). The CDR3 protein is CASTDKVTEAFF. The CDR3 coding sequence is TGTGCCAGCACCGACAAAGTGACTGAAGCTTTCTTT.

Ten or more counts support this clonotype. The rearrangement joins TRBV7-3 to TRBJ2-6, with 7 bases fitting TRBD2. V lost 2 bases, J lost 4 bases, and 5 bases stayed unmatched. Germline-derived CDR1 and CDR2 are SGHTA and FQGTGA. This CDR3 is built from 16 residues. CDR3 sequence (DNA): TGTGCCAGCAGCTTATATGGGGGGGACGGGGCCAACGTCCTGACTTTC. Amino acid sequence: CASSLYGGDGANVLTF.

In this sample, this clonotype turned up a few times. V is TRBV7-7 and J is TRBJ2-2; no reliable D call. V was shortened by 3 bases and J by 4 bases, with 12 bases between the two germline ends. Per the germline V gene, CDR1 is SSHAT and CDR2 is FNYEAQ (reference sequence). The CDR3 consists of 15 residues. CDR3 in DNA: TGTGCCAGCAGCTTCTCTGGTGAGGTCACCGGGGAGCTGTTTTTT. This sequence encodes CASSFSGEVTGELFF.

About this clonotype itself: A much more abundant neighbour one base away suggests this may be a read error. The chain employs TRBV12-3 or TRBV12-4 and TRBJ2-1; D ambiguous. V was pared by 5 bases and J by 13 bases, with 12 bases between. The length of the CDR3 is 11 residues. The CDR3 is CASSTSWVQFF. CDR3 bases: TGTGCCAGCAGTACCTCATGGGTACAGTTCTTC.

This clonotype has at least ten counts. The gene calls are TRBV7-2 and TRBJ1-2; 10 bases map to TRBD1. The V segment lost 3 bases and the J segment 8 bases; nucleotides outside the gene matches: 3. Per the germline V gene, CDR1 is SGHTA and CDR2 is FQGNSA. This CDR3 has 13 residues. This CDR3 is CASSFRTGGGYTF. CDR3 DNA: TGTGCCAGCAGCTTTAGGACAGGGGGAGGCTACACCTTC.

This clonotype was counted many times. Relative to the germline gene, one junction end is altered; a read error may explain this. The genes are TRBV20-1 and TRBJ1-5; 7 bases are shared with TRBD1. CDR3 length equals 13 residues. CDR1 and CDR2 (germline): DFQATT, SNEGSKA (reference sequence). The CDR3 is CSASGRGNQPQNF. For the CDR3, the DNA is TGCAGTGCTAGTGGCAGGGGGAATCAGCCCCAGAATTTT.

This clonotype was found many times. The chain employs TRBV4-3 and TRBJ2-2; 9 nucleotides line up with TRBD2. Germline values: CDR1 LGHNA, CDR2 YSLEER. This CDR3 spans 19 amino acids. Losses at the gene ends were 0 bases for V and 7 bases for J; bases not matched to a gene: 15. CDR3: CASSQEWEMIAGVDGELFF. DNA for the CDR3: TGCGCCAGCAGCCAAGAATGGGAGATGATAGCGGGAGTTGACGGGGAGCTGTTTTTT.